Following are 31 T cell receptor beta chains from one sample sequenced in a study of blood T cell repertoires in COVID-19. Only in-frame clones appear in the TCRdb table, and some are missing; sequencing was by immunoSEQ multiplex PCR. The table lists around 200,000 clones, 70% to 90% of them singletons. The sequenced material came from peripheral blood. Receptors were obtained from a man between 65 and 85 years old with active or convalescent COVID-19.

This clone was seen only once. The rearrangement links TRBV7-9 to TRBJ1-6; 12 bases are shared with TRBD1. CDR1 SEHNR and CDR2 FQNEAQ come from the germline V gene (reference sequence). After removal of 4 bases from V and 10 bases from J, the junction contained 8 bases not matched to a gene. The CDR3 is made up of 16 amino acids. CDR3 DNA: TGTGCCAGCAGCTCGGGGGACAGGGGGCGCTTATCACCCCTCCACTTT. It yields the protein CASSSGDRGRLSPLHF.

The V call is TRBV7-2, the J call TRBJ1-5, with 8 nucleotides matching TRBD1. Trimming cost V 3 bases and J 1 base; bases outside gene matches: 5. The CDR3 sequence is 16 residues long. Germline CDR1 SGHTA, CDR2 FQGNSA. CDR3 loop: CASSFGQGRSNQPQHF. The CDR3 DNA sequence: TGTGCCAGCAGCTTTGGACAGGGTAGAAGCAATCAGCCCCAGCATTTT.

V usage is TRBV15 and J usage is TRBJ1-3; unclear D gene. This CDR3 contains 15 residues. CDR1 LNHNV and CDR2 YYDKDF come from the germline V gene (reference sequence). V lost 1 base to trimming and J lost 0 bases, with 7 bases between them. The DNA for the CDR3 is TGTGCCACCAGCAGAGCCGGGAGCTCTGGAAACACCATATATTTT. It encodes CATSRAGSSGNTIYF.

The chain links TRBV10-3 to TRBJ2-7, with 10 bases that match TRBD1. The CDR3 spans 15 residues. The V segment lost 2 bases and the J segment 2 bases; nucleotides outside the gene matches: 3. Germline V gene lookup returns CDR1 ENHRY and CDR2 SYGVKD. The CDR3 DNA follows: TGTGCCATCAGTGAGGGACAGGGGGACCCCTACGAGCAGTACTTC. It codes for CAISEGQGDPYEQYF.

This chain links TRBV4-3 with TRBJ1-2; the D gene is possibly TRBD1 (5 bases). V was pared by 4 bases and J by 0 bases, with 12 bases between. Germline CDR1 LGHNA, CDR2 YSLEER. The CDR3 extends over 15 amino acids. The CDR3 loop reads CASSPSTGSNYGYTF. As DNA, the CDR3 is TGCGCCAGCAGCCCTTCTACAGGTTCTAACTATGGCTACACCTTC.

V and J are TRBV7-8 and TRBJ1-5; 8 positions match TRBD1. V gave up 5 bases and J gave up 2 bases; unmatched junction bases: 2. The CDR3 sequence is 14 residues long. Germline values: CDR1 SGHVS, CDR2 FQNEAQ. The CDR3, as DNA: TGTGCCAGCAGCCCGGGACAGGGCAATCAGCCCCAGCATTTT. Translating it yields CASSPGQGNQPQHF.

The genes are TRBV14 and TRBJ1-1; D remains ambiguous. Looked up from germline, CDR1 is SGHDN and CDR2 is FVKESK. Trimming stripped 0 bases from V and 3 bases from J, with 5 bases between. This CDR3 is 13 amino acids long. The CDR3 DNA follows: TGTGCCAGCAGCCAAGATGAGGACACTGAAGCTTTCTTT. It yields the protein CASSQDEDTEAFF.

This chain joins TRBV18 and TRBJ1-1; tentatively, D is TRBD1 (6 bases). The CDR3 has 15 residues. The germline V and J ends were trimmed by 2 bases and 3 bases, with 13 bases remaining between them. CDR1 and CDR2 (germline): KGHSH, LQKENI. This CDR3 is CASSPRQEFHTEAFF. The CDR3 region has the DNA TGTGCCAGCTCACCAAGACAGGAGTTCCACACTGAAGCTTTCTTT.

The chain links TRBV5-1 to TRBJ1-3; D gene unclear. The V gene's germline CDR1 is SGHRS and CDR2 YFSETQ. The length of the CDR3 is 13 residues. The V end was cut by 0 bases, the J end by 4 bases, with 5 bases between. The CDR3 DNA reads as TGCGCCAGCAGCTTGGATGGCGGAAACACCATATATTTT. Translation gives CASSLDGGNTIYF. The complete variable domain, with remaining parts taken from reference TRBV5-1 and TRBJ1-3, reads KAGVTQTPRYLIKTRGQQVTLSCSPISGHRSVSWYQQTPGQGLQFLFEYFSETQRNKGNFPGRFSGRQFSNSRSEMNVSTLELGDSALYLCASSLDGGNTIYFGEGSWLTVV.

J is TRBJ1-1 and V is TRBV4-1, with D perhaps matching TRBD1 (5 bases). The CDR3 loop spans 19 amino acids. Germline CDR1 and CDR2: MGHRA and YSYEKL. The germline V and J ends were trimmed by 0 bases and 2 bases, with 22 bases remaining between them. Here the CDR3 DNA reads TGCGCCAGCAGCCAAGACCCGGGGGAGCAGGTTGTAGGAAACACTGAAGCTTTCTTT. Translated, it gives CASSQDPGEQVVGNTEAFF.

The chain recombines TRBV7-2 with TRBJ1-1; 7 bases map to TRBD1. Unmatched junction bases numbered 9, after V lost 5 bases and J lost 6 bases. Per the germline V gene, CDR1 is SGHTA and CDR2 is FQGNSA. The CDR3 length is 14 residues. Written as DNA, the CDR3 is TGTGCCAGCAGCCTAGGGGGCCACAGCGCTGAAGCTTTCTTT. Translated, it gives CASSLGGHSAEAFF.

Here the CDR3 reads CATSTLTGGYEQFF. As DNA, the CDR3 is TGTGCCACCAGCACATTAACAGGGGGGTATGAGCAGTTCTTC. This chain joins TRBV15 and TRBJ2-1, with 8 bases aligning to TRBD1. CDR1 and CDR2 (germline): LNHNV, YYDKDF (reference sequence). The CDR3 totals 14 residues. With 4 bases clipped from V and 8 bases from J, the junction kept 7 bases outside the gene matches.

This rearrangement joins TRBV6-1 to TRBJ1-1; D is perhaps TRBD1 (5 bases). V gave up 5 bases and J gave up 0 bases, with 7 bases separating them. From germline, CDR1 is MNHNS and CDR2 SASEGT. CDR3 length equals 13 residues. DNA for the CDR3: TGTGCCAGCAGTACGGGGGTGAACACTGAAGCTTTCTTT. Translated: CASSTGVNTEAFF.

The chain joins TRBV30 to TRBJ1-3; D ambiguous. V shed 8 bases and J shed 0 bases, with 11 bases lying between them. The CDR3 consists of 13 residues. Germline values: CDR1 GTSNPN, CDR2 SVGIG (reference sequence). CDR3 DNA: TGTGCCCACCCGGGGAGCTCTGGAAACACCATATATTTT. Protein: CAHPGSSGNTIYF.

The V gene is TRBV5-4, the J gene TRBJ2-4, with 10 bases matching TRBD1. Germline values: CDR1 SGHNT, CDR2 YYREEE (reference sequence). J was trimmed by 6 bases and V by 4 bases; bases with no gene match: 10. The CDR3 spans 16 residues. In DNA, the CDR3 is TGTGCCAGCAGCCGACGGGACAGGGGATCGGGAAACATTCAGTACTTC. Protein: CASSRRDRGSGNIQYF.

The chain recombines TRBV7-9 with TRBJ2-3, with D maybe TRBD2 (5 bases). The ends were cut back, 0 bases at V and 6 bases at J, with 10 bases in the middle. The CDR3 extends over 14 amino acids. Germline loops: CDR1 SEHNR, CDR2 FQNEAQ (reference sequence). CDR3 loop: CASSLAGLRDTQYF. The CDR3 DNA sequence: TGTGCCAGCAGCTTAGCCGGACTGCGCGATACGCAGTATTTT.

The rearrangement links TRBV27 to TRBJ1-5; D is perhaps TRBD1 (6 bases). The CDR3 spans 15 residues. Germline values: CDR1 MNHEY, CDR2 SMNVEV (reference sequence). V shed 3 bases and J shed 2 bases, with 11 bases lying between them. The CDR3 sequence: CASSFRSGGNQPQHF. The CDR3 nucleotides are TGTGCCAGCAGTTTTCGGTCAGGGGGCAATCAGCCCCAGCATTTT.

The chain combines TRBV5-4 with TRBJ2-5; TRBD1 aligns across 9 bases. V was pared by 4 bases and J by 4 bases, with 8 bases of the junction left unmatched. Germline CDR1 reads SGHNT; CDR2 reads YYREEE (reference sequence). The CDR3 extends over 15 amino acids. This CDR3 is CASSPGTGWAETQYF. CDR3 nucleotides: TGTGCCAGCAGCCCGGGGACAGGGTGGGCAGAGACCCAGTACTTC.

CDR3 bases: TGTGCCAGCAGCTTAGAAAGGGGCACTGAAGCTTTCTTT. Translated: CASSLERGTEAFF. J is TRBJ1-1 and V is TRBV7-4; weak D call: TRBD1 (5 bases). Per the germline V gene, CDR1 is SGHVT and CDR2 is SQSDAQ. The CDR3 extends over 13 amino acids. V lost 1 base and J lost 4, with 7 bases in between.

To note about this clone: This CDR3 is also generated by other DNA sequences in the sample. The chain uses TRBV5-1 and TRBJ1-1; a weak D match, TRBD1 (6 bases). This CDR3 region has 13 residues. Trimming took 2 bases from V and 1 from J, leaving 6 bases between them. The germline V gene has CDR1 SGHRS and CDR2 YFSETQ. In DNA form, the CDR3 reads TGCGCCAGCAGCTTACAGGGGAACACTGAAGCTTTCTTT. Its protein is CASSLQGNTEAFF.

A single count supports this clone. The chain uses TRBV15 and TRBJ1-2, with D unclear. The germline V gene has CDR1 LNHNV and CDR2 YYDKDF (reference sequence). V was shortened by 0 bases and J by 4 bases, with 12 bases between the two germline ends. There are 15 residues in the CDR3. The CDR3 sequence is CATSRDVGRPYGYTF. The CDR3 DNA follows: TGTGCCACCAGCAGAGATGTGGGCAGACCCTATGGCTACACCTTC.

This clone was observed a single time. The chain is built from TRBV27 and TRBJ2-7; D might be TRBD1 (5 bases). Germline CDR1 reads MNHEY; CDR2 reads SMNVEV (reference sequence). V gave up 2 bases and J gave up 6 bases, with 11 bases separating them. This CDR3 has 13 residues. The CDR3: CASSLGHRGEQYF. In DNA, the CDR3 is TGTGCCAGCAGTTTAGGACACCGTGGCGAGCAGTACTTC.

This rearrangement joins TRBV5-1 to TRBJ2-2; the match to TRBD1 covers 9 bases. CDR1 SGHRS and CDR2 YFSETQ come from the germline V gene. V lost 4 bases and J lost 3; bases outside the gene matches: 4. The CDR3 length is 15 residues. This CDR3 reads CASSPRTGDTGELFF. DNA of the CDR3: TGCGCCAGCAGCCCAAGGACAGGGGACACCGGGGAGCTGTTTTTT.

The V gene is TRBV6-5, the J gene TRBJ1-6; D uncertain. V was pared by 6 bases and J by 0 bases, with 12 bases between. CDR3 length equals 16 residues. Germline loops: CDR1 MNHEY, CDR2 SVGAGI. The CDR3 DNA sequence: TGTGCCAGCAGCTACAACGGTGACTCCTATAATTCACCCCTCCACTTT. Its protein is CASSYNGDSYNSPLHF.

The V gene is TRBV19, the J gene TRBJ2-7, with TRBD1 as a possible D gene (5 bases). Trimming shortened V by 6 bases and J by 6 bases, and 24 bases separated the two germline ends. CDR1 and CDR2 (germline): LNHDA, SQIVND (reference sequence). The CDR3 extends over 16 amino acids. The CDR3 sequence is CASSDHRQFSPFEQYF. For the CDR3, the DNA is TGTGCCAGTAGCGACCACCGACAGTTTTCCCCCTTCGAGCAGTACTTC.

This chain joins TRBV14 and TRBJ1-3; 7 bases line up with TRBD1. CDR3 length: 16 residues. Germline CDR1 reads SGHDN; CDR2 reads FVKESK. V trimming: 5 bases; J trimming: 3 bases; junction bases outside the gene matches: 10. The CDR3 loop is CASSEHEGAGGNTIYF. CDR3 in DNA: TGTGCCAGCAGCGAGCATGAGGGGGCCGGTGGAAACACCATATATTTT.

This rearrangement joins TRBV11-3 to TRBJ1-1; TRBD1 might be the D (6 bases). The CDR3 is 16 amino acids. With 1 base removed from V and 4 bases from J, the gap between germline ends came to 16 bases. In germline, CDR1 is SGHNT, CDR2 YENEEA. The CDR3 protein is CASSLGGTGIGTEAFF. The DNA of the CDR3 is TGTGCCAGCAGCTTAGGGGGAACAGGGATCGGCACTGAAGCTTTCTTT.

The chain joins TRBV18 to TRBJ1-2, with TRBD1 identical over 11 bases. The CDR3 extends over 13 amino acids. Germline V lookup: CDR1 KGHSH, CDR2 LQKENI. V lost 4 bases to trimming and J lost 7 bases; unmatched junction nucleotides: 2. This chain's CDR3 is CASSLDRGPGYTF. CDR3 nucleotide sequence: TGTGCCAGCTCACTGGACAGGGGGCCTGGCTACACCTTC. Full variable domain (missing parts from reference TRBV18 and TRBJ1-2): NAGVMQNPRHLVRRRGQEARLRCSPMKGHSHVYWYRQLPEEGLKFMVYLQKENIIDESGMPKERFSAEFPKEGPSILRIQQVVRGDSAAYFCASSLDRGPGYTFGSGTRLTVV.

The chain couples TRBV30 to TRBJ1-6, with 9 bases fitting TRBD1. From germline, CDR1 is GTSNPN and CDR2 SVGIG (reference sequence). The CDR3 covers 14 residues. V gave up 6 bases and J gave up 10 bases; unmatched junction bases: 10. The CDR3 coding sequence is TGTGCCTGTAACCGGGACAGGGTACCCTCACCCCTCCACTTT. This encodes CACNRDRVPSPLHF. Full variable domain (outside the CDR3, taken from reference TRBV30 and TRBJ1-6): SQTIHQWPATLVQPVGSPLSLECTVEGTSNPNLYWYRQAAGRGLQLLFYSVGIGQISSEVPQNLSASRPQDRQFILSSKKLLLSDSGFYLCACNRDRVPSPLHFGNGTRLTVT.

The chain uses TRBV6-5 and TRBJ1-6; 9 bases fit TRBD1. After removal of 2 bases from V and 9 bases from J, the junction contained 2 bases not matched to a gene. CDR1 MNHEY and CDR2 SVGAGI come from the germline V gene. There are 14 residues in the CDR3. The CDR3 reads CASSYGTGISPLHF. For the CDR3, the DNA is TGTGCCAGCAGTTACGGGACAGGGATTTCACCCCTCCACTTT.

The J gene is TRBJ1-3, the V gene TRBV24-1, with D perhaps matching TRBD1 (6 bases). Germline-derived CDR1 and CDR2 are KGHDR and SFDVKD. Trimming shortened V by 3 bases and J by 3 bases, and 14 bases separated the two germline ends. The CDR3 is 16 residues long. DNA of the CDR3: TGTGCCACCAGTGATGCCGGGACATCGAATGGAAACACCATATATTTT. Amino acids: CATSDAGTSNGNTIYF.